This T cell receptor beta chain is from a study of metastatic and nonmetastatic thyroid tumors. This clone turned up a few times. Under the authors' procedure: Variation in CDR3 across clinicopathological groups served as the basis for constructing a distant-metastasis classifier in papillary thyroid cancer. MiXCR reprocessed the PCR reads for TCRdb. The V and J calls and clone size are TCRdb's, not the authors'. The sample lists about 69,000 clones; 14% were seen once. The V gene's germline CDR1 is MRHNA and CDR2 SNTAGT. The CDR3 length is 14 residues. J gave up 6 bases and V 5 bases, and 7 bases lay outside the gene matches. Among the patients, none had received any treatment before thyroid surgery.

The receptor was isolated from a male donor with papillary thyroid cancer or a benign thyroid nodule (not recorded which). Some clones in this sample may be carry-over from other donors' samples. V and J are TRBV6-4 and TRBJ2-1; 7 bases are a match to TRBD1. The source material was blood. CDR3: CASSPGQVSNEQFF. CDR3 bases: TGTGCCAGCAGTCCTGGACAGGTCTCCAATGAGCAGTTCTTC.